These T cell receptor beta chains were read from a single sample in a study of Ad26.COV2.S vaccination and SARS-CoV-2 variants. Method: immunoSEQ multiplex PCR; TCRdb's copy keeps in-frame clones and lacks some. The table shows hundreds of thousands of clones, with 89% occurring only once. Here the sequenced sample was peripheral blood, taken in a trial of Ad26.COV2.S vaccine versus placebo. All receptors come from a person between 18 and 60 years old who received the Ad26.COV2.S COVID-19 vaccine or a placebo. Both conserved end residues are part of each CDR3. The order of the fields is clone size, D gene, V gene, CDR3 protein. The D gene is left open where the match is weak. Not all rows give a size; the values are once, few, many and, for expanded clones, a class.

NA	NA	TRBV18	CASSRARNEKLFF
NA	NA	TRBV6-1	CASSDRPVGLSGNTIYF
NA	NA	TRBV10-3	CAISPVYSNQPQHF
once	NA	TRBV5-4	CASSSGKARIGSYNEQFF
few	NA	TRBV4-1	CASSQEGARRVNEQFF
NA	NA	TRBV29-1	CSVGGRFLNYGYTF
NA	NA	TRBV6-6	CASSSPGAGNQPQHF
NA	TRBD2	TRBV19	CASSIEPPGLARLTDTQYF
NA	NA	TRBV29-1	CSANGDNTEAFF
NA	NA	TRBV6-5	CASSYNTGGYGYTF
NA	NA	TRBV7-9	CASSLEGGELFF
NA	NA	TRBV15	CATSRVGLRDTGANVLTF
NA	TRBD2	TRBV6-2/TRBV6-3	CASSRLQAGGFSDEQFF
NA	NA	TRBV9	CASSALGRGKDTEAFF
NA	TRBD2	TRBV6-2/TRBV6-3	CASSWSSGSVRGAKNIQYF
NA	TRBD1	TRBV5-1	CASRRQGMNTEAFF
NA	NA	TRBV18	CASSPQEGLAKNIQYF
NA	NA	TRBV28	CASRIDTKNQPQHF
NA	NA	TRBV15	CATSRWGYGYTF
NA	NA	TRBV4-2	CASSQVGTGELFF
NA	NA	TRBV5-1	CASSLAGDPRGNTIYF
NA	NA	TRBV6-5	CASSFIRTAAVYEQYF
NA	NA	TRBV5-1	CASSHGGTNTGELFF
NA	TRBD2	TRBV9	CASSVASGRDNEQFF
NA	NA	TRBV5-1	CASSLESGQTNSPLHF
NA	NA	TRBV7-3	CASSLRSPGETQYF
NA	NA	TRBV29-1	CSVQNNYGYTF
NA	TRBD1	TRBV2	CASSEGRGQETQYF
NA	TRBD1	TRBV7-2	CASSLGQGYGYTF
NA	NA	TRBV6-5	CASSYQGLGEQYF
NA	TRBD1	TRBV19	CASSVRGQGYGYTF
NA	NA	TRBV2	CASSRDLPTDTQYF
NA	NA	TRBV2	CASSDDLSSYNSPLHF
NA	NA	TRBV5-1	CASSLVRSNSPLHF